The 7 T cell receptor beta chains below come from one sample, sequenced in a study of cytomegalovirus exposure and HLA in healthy donors. The PCR made use of 60 Vbeta and 13 Jbeta primers. Sequenced by immunoSEQ multiplex PCR; TCRdb stores in-frame clones only, minus some. The table includes over 130,000 clones, approximately 80% detected once. The sequencing sample was made of PBMCs. The receptors were gathered from a middle-aged man in good health and CMV-seronegative.

The chain is built from TRBV2 and TRBJ1-6; TRBD1 matches at 8 bases. CDR1 SNHLY and CDR2 FYNNEI come from the germline V gene. Unmatched junction bases numbered 7, after V lost 6 bases and J lost 9 bases. This CDR3 is built from 14 residues. CDR3: CASSSGTGSSPLHF. CDR3 nucleotide sequence: TGTGCCAGCAGCTCCGGGACAGGTTCTTCACCCCTCCACTTT.

The chain links TRBV6-1 to TRBJ1-1; no reliable D call. Germline loops: CDR1 MNHNS, CDR2 SASEGT. The CDR3 extends over 10 amino acids. V lost 6 bases to trimming and J lost 7 bases, with 6 bases between them. In DNA form, the CDR3 reads TGTGCCAGCAGACTGCTTGAAGCTTTCTTT. This codes for CASRLLEAFF.

This chain uses TRBV27 with TRBJ2-7; 9 nucleotides agree with TRBD1. Trimming cost V 0 bases and J 3 bases; bases outside gene matches: 6. The CDR3 has 16 amino acids. Germline-derived CDR1 and CDR2 are MNHEY and SMNVEV (reference sequence). CDR3 protein: CASSLSGDRVNYEQYF. CDR3 sequence (DNA): TGTGCCAGCAGTTTATCTGGGGACAGGGTAAACTACGAGCAGTACTTC.

The rearrangement uses TRBV29-1 and TRBJ2-3; 10 positions match TRBD1. Germline CDR1 is SQVTM and CDR2 is ANQGSEA. This CDR3 contains 15 residues. The ends lost 7 bases at V and 6 bases at J; junction bases unmatched: 13. CDR3 in DNA: TGCAGCGCTGTCACCACGACAGGGGGCGGCGATACGCAGTATTTT. Its translation: CSAVTTTGGGDTQYF.

This clone has just one count. The chain has TRBV5-1 and TRBJ2-5, with 11 bases lining up with TRBD2. V was pared by 5 bases and J by 1 base, with 4 bases of the junction left unmatched. Per the germline V gene, CDR1 is SGHRS and CDR2 is YFSETQ. The CDR3 extends over 15 amino acids. The DNA of the CDR3 is TGCGCCAGCAGTCTGACTAGCGGGGTCCAAGAGACCCAGTACTTC. This sequence encodes CASSLTSGVQETQYF.

This chain uses TRBV4-2 with TRBJ2-1; 9 bases are shared with TRBD2. CDR1 LGHNA and CDR2 YNFKEQ come from the germline V gene. The CDR3 extends over 14 amino acids. V was pared by 1 base and J by 7 bases, with 2 bases of the junction left unmatched. CDR3 amino acids: CASSQVTSGNEQFF. CDR3 DNA: TGTGCCAGCAGCCAAGTGACTAGCGGAAATGAGCAGTTCTTC.

The chain has TRBV7-6 and TRBJ2-7, with D perhaps TRBD2 (5 bases). This CDR3 is 14 amino acids long. V was cut by 1 base and J by 1 base, with 8 bases left in between. Germline values: CDR1 SGHVS, CDR2 FNYEAQ. The CDR3 nucleotides are TGTGCCAGCAGCTTAGGCAGCGGTTCCTACGAGCAGTACTTC. Protein product: CASSLGSGSYEQYF.